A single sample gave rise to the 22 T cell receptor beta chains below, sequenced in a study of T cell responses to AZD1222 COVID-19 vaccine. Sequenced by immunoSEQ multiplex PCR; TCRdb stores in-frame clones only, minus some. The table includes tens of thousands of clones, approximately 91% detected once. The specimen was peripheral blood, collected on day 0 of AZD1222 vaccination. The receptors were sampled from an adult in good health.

The DNA of the CDR3 is TGCGCCAGCAGCCCGCGGCCGGACGGACATCAGCCCCAGCATTTT. Protein sequence: CASSPRPDGHQPQHF. This chain joins TRBV4-3 and TRBJ1-5; D is uncertain. This CDR3 is built from 15 residues. Trimming pared 4 bases from V and 5 bases from J, leaving 15 bases between. Germline V gives CDR1 LGHNA, CDR2 YSLEER.

CDR3: CASTGRSQSNEKLFF. The CDR3 DNA sequence: TGTGCCAGCACCGGGCGGAGCCAGAGTAATGAAAAACTGTTTTTT. The V call is TRBV6-5, the J call TRBJ1-4; no definite D call. Germline CDR1 is MNHEY and CDR2 is SVGAGI. The CDR3 loop spans 15 amino acids. Between the trimmed V and J ends, which lost 7 bases and 4 bases, there was a span of 16 bases.

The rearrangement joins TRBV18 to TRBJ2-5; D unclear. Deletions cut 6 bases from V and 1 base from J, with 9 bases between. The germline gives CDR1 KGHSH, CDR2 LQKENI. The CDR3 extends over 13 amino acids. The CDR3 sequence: CASSNHPQETQYF. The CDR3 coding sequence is TGTGCCAGCTCCAACCACCCCCAAGAGACCCAGTACTTC.

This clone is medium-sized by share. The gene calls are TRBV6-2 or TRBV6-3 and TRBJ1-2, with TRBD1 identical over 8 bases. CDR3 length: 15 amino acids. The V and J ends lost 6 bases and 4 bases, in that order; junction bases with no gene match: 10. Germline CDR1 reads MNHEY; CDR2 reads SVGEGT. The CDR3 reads CASSPPPDRAYGYTF. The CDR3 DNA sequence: TGTGCCAGCAGCCCTCCCCCGGACAGGGCCTATGGCTACACCTTC.

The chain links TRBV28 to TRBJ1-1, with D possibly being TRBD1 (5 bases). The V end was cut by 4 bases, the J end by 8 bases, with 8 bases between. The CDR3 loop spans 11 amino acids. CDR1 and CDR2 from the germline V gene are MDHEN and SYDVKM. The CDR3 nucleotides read TGTGCCAGCAGTTCGAGACAGGAAGCTTTCTTT. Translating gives CASSSRQEAFF.

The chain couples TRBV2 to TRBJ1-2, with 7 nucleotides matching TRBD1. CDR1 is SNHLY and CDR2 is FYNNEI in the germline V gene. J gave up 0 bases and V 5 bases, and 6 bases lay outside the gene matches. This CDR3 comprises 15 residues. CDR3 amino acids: CASSIIQGTNYGYTF. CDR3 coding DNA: TGTGCCAGCAGTATAATACAGGGGACTAACTATGGCTACACCTTC.

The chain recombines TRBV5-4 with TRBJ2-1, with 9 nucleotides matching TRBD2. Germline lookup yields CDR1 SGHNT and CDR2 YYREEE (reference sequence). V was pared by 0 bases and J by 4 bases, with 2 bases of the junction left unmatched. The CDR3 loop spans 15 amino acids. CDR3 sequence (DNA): TGTGCCAGCAGCTTGGGACTAGCGGAATACAATGAGCAGTTCTTC. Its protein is CASSLGLAEYNEQFF. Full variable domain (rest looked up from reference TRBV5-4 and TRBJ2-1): ETGVTQSPTHLIKTRGQQVTLRCSSQSGHNTVSWYQQALGQGPQFIFQYYREEENGRGNFPPRFSGLQFPNYSSELNVNALELDDSALYLCASSLGLAEYNEQFFGPGTRLTVL.

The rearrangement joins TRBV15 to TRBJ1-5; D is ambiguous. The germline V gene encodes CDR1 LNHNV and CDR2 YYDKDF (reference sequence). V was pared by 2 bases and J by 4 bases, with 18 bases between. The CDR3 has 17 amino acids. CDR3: CATSRREHQFRNQPQHF. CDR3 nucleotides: TGTGCCACCAGCAGAAGGGAGCACCAATTCAGAAATCAGCCCCAGCATTTT.

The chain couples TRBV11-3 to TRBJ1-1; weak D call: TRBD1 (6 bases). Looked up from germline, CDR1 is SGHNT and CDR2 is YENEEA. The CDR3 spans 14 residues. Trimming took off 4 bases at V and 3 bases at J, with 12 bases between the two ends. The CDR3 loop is CASSSGAPYTEAFF. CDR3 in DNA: TGTGCCAGCAGCTCGGGGGCCCCTTACACTGAAGCTTTCTTT.

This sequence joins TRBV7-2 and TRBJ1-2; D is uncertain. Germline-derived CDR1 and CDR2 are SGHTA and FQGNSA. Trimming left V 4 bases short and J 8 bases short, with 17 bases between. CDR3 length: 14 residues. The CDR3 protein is CASSSGGGFKGYTF. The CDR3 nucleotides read TGTGCCAGCAGCTCCGGCGGAGGCTTTAAGGGCTACACCTTC.

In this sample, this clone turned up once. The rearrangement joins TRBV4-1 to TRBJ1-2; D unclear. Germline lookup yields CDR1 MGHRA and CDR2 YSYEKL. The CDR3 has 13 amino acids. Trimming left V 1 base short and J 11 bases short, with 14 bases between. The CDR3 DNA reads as TGCGCCAGCAGCCAAGTGGTCCAGGAATATTACACCTTC. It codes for CASSQVVQEYYTF.

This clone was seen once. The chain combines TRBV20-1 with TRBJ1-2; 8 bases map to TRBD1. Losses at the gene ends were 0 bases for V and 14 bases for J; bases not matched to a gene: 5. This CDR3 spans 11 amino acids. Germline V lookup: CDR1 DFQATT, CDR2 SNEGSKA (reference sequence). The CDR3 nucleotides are TGCAGTGCTAGAGACAGGGGGCAGGGGACCTTC. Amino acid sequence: CSARDRGQGTF.

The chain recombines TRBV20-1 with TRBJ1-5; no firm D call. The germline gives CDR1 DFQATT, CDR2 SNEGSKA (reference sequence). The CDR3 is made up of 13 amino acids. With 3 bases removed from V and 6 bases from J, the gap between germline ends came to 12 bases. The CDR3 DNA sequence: TGCAGTGCTAGTGGGCAGGAGAGTCAGCCCCAGCATTTT. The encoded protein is CSASGQESQPQHF.

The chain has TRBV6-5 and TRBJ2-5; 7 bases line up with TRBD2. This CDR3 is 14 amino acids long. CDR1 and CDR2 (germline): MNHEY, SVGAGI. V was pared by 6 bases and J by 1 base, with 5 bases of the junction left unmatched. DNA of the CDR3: TGTGCCAGCAGCCCCAGCGGGGTCCAAGAGACCCAGTACTTC. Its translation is CASSPSGVQETQYF.

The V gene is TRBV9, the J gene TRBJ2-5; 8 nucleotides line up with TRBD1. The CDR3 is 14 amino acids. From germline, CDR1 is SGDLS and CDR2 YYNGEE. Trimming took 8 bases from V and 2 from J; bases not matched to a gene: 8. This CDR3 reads CASNTGGLQETQYF. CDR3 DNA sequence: TGTGCCAGTAATACAGGGGGATTACAAGAGACCCAGTACTTC.

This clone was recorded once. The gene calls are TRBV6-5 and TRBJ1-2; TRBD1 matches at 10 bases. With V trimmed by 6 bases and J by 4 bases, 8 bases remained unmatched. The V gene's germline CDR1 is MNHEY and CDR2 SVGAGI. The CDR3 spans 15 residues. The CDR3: CASSRDRGGLYGYTF. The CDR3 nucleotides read TGTGCCAGCAGCCGGGACAGGGGCGGCCTCTATGGCTACACCTTC.

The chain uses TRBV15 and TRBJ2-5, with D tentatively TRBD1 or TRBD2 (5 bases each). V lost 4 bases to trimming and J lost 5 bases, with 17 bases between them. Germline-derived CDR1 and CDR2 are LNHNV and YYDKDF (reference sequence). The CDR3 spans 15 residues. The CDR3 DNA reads TGTGCCACCAGCACTCCTCGAGGGTCAGGGGAGACCCAGTACTTC. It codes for CATSTPRGSGETQYF.

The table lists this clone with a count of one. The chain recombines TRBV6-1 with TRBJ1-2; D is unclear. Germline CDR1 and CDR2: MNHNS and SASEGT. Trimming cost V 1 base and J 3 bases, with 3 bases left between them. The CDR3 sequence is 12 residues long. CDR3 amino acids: CASSEGYYGYTF. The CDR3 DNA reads TGTGCCAGCAGTGAAGGCTACTATGGCTACACCTTC.

CDR3 in DNA: TGTGCCAGCAGCTTAAACCCCTTGTCCTACGAGCAGTACTTC. The encoded protein is CASSLNPLSYEQYF. The chain has TRBV13 and TRBJ2-7; D remains ambiguous. This CDR3 contains 14 residues. Germline-derived CDR1 and CDR2 are PRHDT and FYEKMQ (reference sequence). Trimming removed 2 bases at V and 1 base at J, with 9 bases between.

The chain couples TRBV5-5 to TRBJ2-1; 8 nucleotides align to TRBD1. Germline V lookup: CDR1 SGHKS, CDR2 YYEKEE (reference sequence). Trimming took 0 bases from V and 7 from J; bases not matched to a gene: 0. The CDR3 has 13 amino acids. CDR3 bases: TGTGCCAGCAGCTTGGGGACAGGGAATGAGCAGTTCTTC. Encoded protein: CASSLGTGNEQFF.

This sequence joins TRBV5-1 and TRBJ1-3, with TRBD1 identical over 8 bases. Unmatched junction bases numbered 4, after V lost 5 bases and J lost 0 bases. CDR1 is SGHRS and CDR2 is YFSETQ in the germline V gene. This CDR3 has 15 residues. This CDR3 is CASRAGTGSGNTIYF. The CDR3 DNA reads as TGCGCCAGCAGGGCCGGGACAGGCTCTGGAAACACCATATATTTT.

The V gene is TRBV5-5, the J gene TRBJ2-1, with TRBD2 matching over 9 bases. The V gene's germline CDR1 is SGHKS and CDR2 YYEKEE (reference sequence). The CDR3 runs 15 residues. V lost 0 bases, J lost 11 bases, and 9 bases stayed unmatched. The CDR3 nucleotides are TGTGCCAGCAGCTTGGTGGCTAGCGGGGACGGGAAGCAGTTCTTC. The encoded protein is CASSLVASGDGKQFF.